This T cell receptor (beta chain) was sequenced during a study of blood T cells in healthy people across ages. For the second PCR, which ran for about 6 to 11 cycles, a sample-barcoded 5' primer and a J-beta primer mix were used. TCRdb re-called the 5' RACE reads with MiXCR, one entry per CDR3 protein. The sample lists approximately 800,000 distinct CDR3 sequences, approximately 53% occurring once. As regards this clonotype: What it binds is unknown.

The study's findings and limits: Those diversity estimates obtained from one million T cells were thought to be underestimates.

CDR1 is SGHDT and CDR2 is YYEEEE in the germline V gene. Between the trimmed V and J ends, which lost 0 bases and 7 bases, there was a span of 14 bases. This CDR3 has 15 amino acids. J is TRBJ2-1 and V is TRBV5-6; either TRBD1 or TRBD2 may fit D (6 bases each). Material for sequencing was blood. The receptor was derived from an older man in good health. The chain's CDR3 is CASSLVGGPENEQFF. In nucleotides, the CDR3 is TGTGCCAGCAGCTTGGTGGGGGGCCCTGAGAATGAGCAGTTCTTC.